This entry is about one T cell receptor beta chain. Its specificity is unknown. The data stem from a study of blood T cells in healthy people across ages. Study summary: Through template switching, about one barcoded beta molecule was captured per two T cells, as measured in model experiments. Study outcomes and limitations: There was a strong correlation between TCR beta diversity and naive T cell percentage.

This CDR3 spans 16 amino acids. V lost 1 base and J lost 3; bases outside the gene matches: 6. Germline CDR1 reads MGHRA; CDR2 reads YSYEKL. Together with a sample-barcoded 5' primer, a J-beta primer mix was included in a second PCR lasting roughly 6 to 12 cycles. CDR3-containing paired-end reads numbered at least 3 million in each sample. TCRdb passed the 5' RACE reads through MiXCR, listing each CDR3 protein once. The profile shows over 1,300,000 distinct CDR3 sequences, around 55% of them singletons. Every participating donor contributed roughly 10 milliliters of peripheral blood through a draw. Sequences were obtained from blood. V gene TRBV4-1 combines with J gene TRBJ1-1, with 9 bases fitting TRBD1. This TCR was recovered from a man younger than 30 in good health. CDR3: CASSQGGQGRYTEAFF. CDR3 bases: TGCGCCAGCAGCCAAGGCGGACAGGGGAGGTACACTGAAGCTTTCTTT.